Listed below are T cell receptor beta chains from one sample, sequenced in a study of T cell repertoires in cytomegalovirus infection. MiXCR was run by TCRdb on the reads, yielding one entry per CDR3 protein. The data show some 700,000 distinct CDR3 sequences, around 35% seen once. The antigens of these receptors remain unknown. The specimen was cultured PBMCs, collected from culture after CMV antigen stimulation. Every receptor here comes from a human donor in good health (CMV status not recorded). Some clones in this sample may be carry-over from other donors' samples. Both conserved end residues are part of each CDR3. D genes are given only for firm matches. The size of a clone is reported for some rows only, either as once, few or many, or as a class for expanded clones.

TRBV5-1	.	TRBD1	17	TRBJ2-2	TGCGCCAGCAGCCCTGGACAGGGCGACCCGAACACCGGGGAGCTGTTTTTT	CASSPGQGDPNTGELFF
TRBV11-2	once	.	15	TRBJ2-7	TGTGCCAGCAGCCTTAATTCTGGGGGTGGCTACGAGCAGTACTTC	CASSLNSGGGYEQYF
TRBV5-4	.	.	13	TRBJ2-7	TGTGCCAGCAGCCACCGTGACATGGACGAGCAGTACTTC	CASSHRDMDEQYF
TRBV7-8	few	.	13	TRBJ2-5	TGTGCCAGCAGCTTAGGGGCCAGGGCGGCCCAGTACTTC	CASSLGARAAQYF
TRBV7-8	.	.	15	TRBJ2-3	TGTGCCAGCAGCTTTTATCAGGGGTCGACAGATACGCAGTATTTT	CASSFYQGSTDTQYF
TRBV7-8	.	TRBD1	18	TRBJ2-2	TGTGCCAGCAGCATCGACAGGGGACTTCGAAAAAACACCGGGGAGCTGTTTTTT	CASSIDRGLRKNTGELFF
TRBV7-6	few	.	14	TRBJ1-1	TGTGCCAGCAGCTTAGTCAGACTTAACACTGAAGCTTTCTTT	CASSLVRLNTEAFF
TRBV7-2	many	TRBD2	18	TRBJ2-5	TGTGCCAGCAGCTTCGTCTCGGGACTAGCGGGGATACGGGAGACCCAGTACTTC	CASSFVSGLAGIRETQYF
TRBV7-2	many	TRBD2	17	TRBJ2-7	TGTGCCAGCAGCTTAGAGGGGGGGACTAGCGGGTTCTACGAGCAGTACTTC	CASSLEGGTSGFYEQYF
TRBV5-1	once	.	17	TRBJ1-6	TGCGCCAACAGCTTGGAAGGGGGGTTGTCGGATAATTCACCCCTCCACTTT	CANSLEGGLSDNSPLHF
TRBV19	few	TRBD1	14	TRBJ2-1	TGTGCCAGTGGCCTACAGGGGGCTCTGGATGAGCAGTTCTTC	CASGLQGALDEQFF
TRBV20-1	.	.	15	TRBJ2-5	TGCAGTGCTAGTGAACCTGATTGGTACCAAGAGACCCAGTACTTC	CSASEPDWYQETQYF
TRBV6-5	once	.	16	TRBJ1-1	TGTGCCAGCAGACCCCCGGGGGGGGGGACGAACACTGAAGCTTTCTTT	CASRPPGGGTNTEAFF
TRBV28	.	TRBD1	16	TRBJ2-2	TGTGCCAGCAGTTTTGGAGGACAGGGGGGTACCGGGGAGCTGTTTTTT	CASSFGGQGGTGELFF
TRBV10-3	.	TRBD1	16	TRBJ2-2	TGTGCCATCAGCGGGACAGGGTCTCTAGACACCGGGGAGCTGTTTTTT	CAISGTGSLDTGELFF
TRBV27	few	TRBD1	15	TRBJ1-4	TGTGCCAGCAGTTTATCCGGGACAGGGTATGAAAAACTGTTTTTT	CASSLSGTGYEKLFF
TRBV4-2	.	.	16	TRBJ1-5	TGTGCCAGCAGCCAAGTCACGGGGGCGATGGGTCAGCCCCAGCATTTT	CASSQVTGAMGQPQHF
TRBV14	.	.	14	TRBJ2-2	TGTGCCAGCAGCCTCTTACAGAACACCGGGGAGCTGTTTTTT	CASSLLQNTGELFF
TRBV4-3	few	.	15	TRBJ2-1	TGCGCCAGCAGCCAAGAGTCTCGACGATACAATGAGCAGTTCTTC	CASSQESRRYNEQFF
TRBV29-1	.	TRBD1	14	TRBJ2-2	TGCAGCGCTGGGACAGGGGCCAATCTCCGGGAGCTGTTTTTT	CSAGTGANLRELFF
TRBV19	.	.	16	TRBJ2-3	TGTGCCAGTAGTATAAGAGGCAGGGGATACACAGATACGCAGTATTTT	CASSIRGRGYTDTQYF
TRBV5-5	few	.	15	TRBJ1-3	TGTGCCAGCAGCTTGGATGGGGACTCTGGAAACACCATATATTTT	CASSLDGDSGNTIYF
TRBV20-1	.	.	15	TRBJ2-1	TGCAGTGCTGGGGGACGGACCAAACTGTACAATGAGCAGTTCTTC	CSAGGRTKLYNEQFF
TRBV6-5	.	TRBD1	15	TRBJ2-7	TGTGCCAGCAGTCAGCGACAGGGGGCCTTTGACGAGCAGTACTTC	CASSQRQGAFDEQYF
TRBV7-2	many	TRBD1	14	TRBJ2-5	TGTGCCAGCAGCTTAACAGGGGGACCTATGACCCAGTACTTC	CASSLTGGPMTQYF
TRBV7-9	.	TRBD1	14	TRBJ1-2	TGTGCCAGCAGCTCAGGGGGGGCCCTCGATGGCTACACCTTC	CASSSGGALDGYTF
TRBV7-6	.	.	17	TRBJ2-4	TGTGCCAGCGGGAAGCTCGTCGGTTCCTTAGCCAAAAACATTCAGTACTTC	CASGKLVGSLAKNIQYF
TRBV5-1	few	.	13	TRBJ1-1	TGCGCCAGCAGCTTATGGGGGGTCACTGAAGCTTTCTTT	CASSLWGVTEAFF
TRBV4-1	.	TRBD2	18	TRBJ2-5	TGCGCCAGCAGCCACCCTAAGGGACTAGCGGGGGTAGAGGAGACCCAGTACTTC	CASSHPKGLAGVEETQYF
TRBV6-1	.	TRBD1	18	TRBJ2-3	TGTGCCAGCAGACCCGCCGCCGGACAGGGCTTTTTCACAGATACGCAGTATTTT	CASRPAAGQGFFTDTQYF
TRBV18	few	TRBD2	16	TRBJ2-1	TGTGCCAGCTCACCAAAAGGCTCTAGCGGGGGTAATGAGCAGTTCTTC	CASSPKGSSGGNEQFF
TRBV7-2	.	TRBD1	16	TRBJ2-1	TGTGCCAGCAGCCGCCCGGGACAGGGGGCCAACCGTCAGCAGTTCTTC	CASSRPGQGANRQQFF
TRBV7-8	.	.	15	TRBJ2-2	TGTGCCAGCAGCCACGCTGTTGTTGGGGGAAAGGAGCTGTTTTTT	CASSHAVVGGKELFF
TRBV4-1	.	.	14	TRBJ2-1	TGCGCCAGCAGCCTCCACGGGACCCCGCGGGAGCAGTTCTTC	CASSLHGTPREQFF
TRBV28	.	.	15	TRBJ2-7	TGTGCCAGCAGTCCAGAGTCCAGGGATGGCTACGAGCAGTACTTC	CASSPESRDGYEQYF
TRBV19	.	.	18	TRBJ2-6	TGTGCCAGTACTCCGAAGAAGGGGGGCTTCTCTGGGGCCAACGTCCTGACTTTC	CASTPKKGGFSGANVLTF
TRBV7-6	many	TRBD1	14	TRBJ2-7	TGTGCCAGCAGCCTCGGGACAGTCGCTTACGAGCAGTACTTC	CASSLGTVAYEQYF
TRBV12-3/TRBV12-4	once	.	11	TRBJ2-7	TGTGCCAGCAGTTTTGATGTGGGGCAGTACTTC	CASSFDVGQYF
TRBV7-6	.	.	15	TRBJ1-3	TGTGCCAGCAGCTTAGAGGGACTCTCTGGAAACACCATATATTTT	CASSLEGLSGNTIYF
TRBV4-3	few	.	14	TRBJ1-2	TGCGCCAGCAGCCAAGGCGGGATTGGCTATGGCTACACCTTC	CASSQGGIGYGYTF
TRBV10-3	.	TRBD1	15	TRBJ1-3	TGTGCCATCAGCCCGGGACAGTTCTCTGGAAACACCATATATTTT	CAISPGQFSGNTIYF
TRBV7-9	.	.	13	TRBJ2-3	TGTGCCAGCAGCCCCCCCGATCAGAGTACGCAGTATTTT	CASSPPDQSTQYF
TRBV7-6	many	.	14	TRBJ2-7	TGTGCCAGCAGCTTACGTCCCGTCGTCTACGAGCAGTACTTC	CASSLRPVVYEQYF
TRBV30	.	TRBD1	15	TRBJ1-1	TGTGCCTGGAGTAAGAAGACAGGGAAGAACACTGAAGCTTTCTTT	CAWSKKTGKNTEAFF
TRBV6-1	.	TRBD2	17	TRBJ2-4	TGTGCCAGCAGTGATCGACTAGCGGGGGGGGGCAAAAACATTCAGTACTTC	CASSDRLAGGGKNIQYF
TRBV27	.	TRBD2	15	TRBJ2-7	TGTGCCAGCAGTCCCCGGACTAGCCCGGGTATGGAGCAGTACTTC	CASSPRTSPGMEQYF